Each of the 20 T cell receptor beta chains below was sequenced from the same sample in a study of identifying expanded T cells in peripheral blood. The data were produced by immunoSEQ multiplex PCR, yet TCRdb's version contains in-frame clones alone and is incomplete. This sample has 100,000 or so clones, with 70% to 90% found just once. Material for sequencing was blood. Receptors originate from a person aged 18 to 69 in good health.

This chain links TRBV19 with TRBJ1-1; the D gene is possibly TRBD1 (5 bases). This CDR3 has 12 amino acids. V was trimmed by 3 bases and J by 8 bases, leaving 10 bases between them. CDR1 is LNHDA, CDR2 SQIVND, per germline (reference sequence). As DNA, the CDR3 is TGTGCCAGTAGTATCCCCGGGGCGGAAGCTTTCTTT. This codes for CASSIPGAEAFF.

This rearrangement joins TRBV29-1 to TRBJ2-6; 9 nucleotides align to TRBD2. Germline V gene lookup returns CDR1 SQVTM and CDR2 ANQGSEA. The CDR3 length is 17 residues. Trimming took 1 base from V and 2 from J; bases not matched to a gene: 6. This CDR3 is CSVEGTGLAAGANVLTF. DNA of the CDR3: TGCAGCGTTGAAGGGACGGGACTAGCAGCTGGGGCCAACGTCCTGACTTTC.

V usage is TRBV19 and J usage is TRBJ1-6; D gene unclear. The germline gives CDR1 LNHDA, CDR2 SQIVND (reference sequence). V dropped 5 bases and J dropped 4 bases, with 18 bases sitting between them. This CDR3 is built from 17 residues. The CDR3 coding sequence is TGTGCCAGTAGTCTTACTGGGGTCTCCGGTTATAATTCACCCCTCCACTTT. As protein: CASSLTGVSGYNSPLHF.

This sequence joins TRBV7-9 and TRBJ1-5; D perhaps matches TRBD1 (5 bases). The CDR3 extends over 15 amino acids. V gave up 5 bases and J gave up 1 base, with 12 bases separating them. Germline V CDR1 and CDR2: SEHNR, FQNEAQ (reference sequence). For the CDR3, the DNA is TGTGCCAGCAGCCTCGGGACCGCAAGCAATCAGCCCCAGCATTTT. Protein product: CASSLGTASNQPQHF.

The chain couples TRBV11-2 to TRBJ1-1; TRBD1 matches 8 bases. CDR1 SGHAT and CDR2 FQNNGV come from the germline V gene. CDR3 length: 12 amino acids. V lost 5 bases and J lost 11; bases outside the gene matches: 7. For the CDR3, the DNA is TGTGCCAGCAGCCCCGACAGGGGCGTTGCTTTCTTT. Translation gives CASSPDRGVAFF.

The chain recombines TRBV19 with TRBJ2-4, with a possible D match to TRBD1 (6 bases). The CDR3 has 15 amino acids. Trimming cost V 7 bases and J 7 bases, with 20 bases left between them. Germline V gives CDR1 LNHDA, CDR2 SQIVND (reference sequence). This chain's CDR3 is CASNNPGRGGNIQYF. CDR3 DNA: TGTGCCAGTAACAACCCCGGCAGGGGTGGGAACATTCAGTACTTC.

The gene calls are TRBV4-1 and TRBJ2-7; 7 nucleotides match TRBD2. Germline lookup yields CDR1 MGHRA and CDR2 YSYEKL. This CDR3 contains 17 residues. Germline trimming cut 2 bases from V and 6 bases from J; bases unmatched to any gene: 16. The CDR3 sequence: CASSQSHSGGVSPEQYF. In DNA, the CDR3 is TGCGCCAGCAGCCAATCCCACTCGGGGGGTGTCAGTCCCGAGCAGTACTTC.

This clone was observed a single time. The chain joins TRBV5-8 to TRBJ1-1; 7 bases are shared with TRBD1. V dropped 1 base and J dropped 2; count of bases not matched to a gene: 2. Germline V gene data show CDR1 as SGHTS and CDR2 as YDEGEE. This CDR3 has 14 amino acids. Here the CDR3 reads CASSLQGGNTEAFF. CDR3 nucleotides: TGTGCCAGCAGCTTGCAGGGGGGAAACACTGAAGCTTTCTTT.

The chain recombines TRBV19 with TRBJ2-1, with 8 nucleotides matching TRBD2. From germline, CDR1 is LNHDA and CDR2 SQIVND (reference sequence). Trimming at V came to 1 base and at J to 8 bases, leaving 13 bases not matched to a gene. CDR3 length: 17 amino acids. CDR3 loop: CASSIGFSGGPRDEQFF. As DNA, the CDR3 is TGTGCCAGTAGTATAGGCTTTTCGGGGGGGCCCCGGGATGAGCAGTTCTTC.

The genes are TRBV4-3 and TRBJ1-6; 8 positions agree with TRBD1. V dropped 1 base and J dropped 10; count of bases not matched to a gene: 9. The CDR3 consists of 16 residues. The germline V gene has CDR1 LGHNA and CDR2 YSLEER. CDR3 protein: CASSQGGTGRPSPLHF. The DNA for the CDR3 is TGCGCCAGCAGCCAAGGGGGGACAGGACGGCCCTCACCCCTCCACTTT.

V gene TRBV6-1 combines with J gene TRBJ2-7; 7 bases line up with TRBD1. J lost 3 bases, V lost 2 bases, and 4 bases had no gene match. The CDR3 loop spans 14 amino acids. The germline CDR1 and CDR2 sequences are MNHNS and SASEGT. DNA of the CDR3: TGTGCCAGCAGTGAATGGGACAGCCTCTACGAGCAGTACTTC. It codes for CASSEWDSLYEQYF.

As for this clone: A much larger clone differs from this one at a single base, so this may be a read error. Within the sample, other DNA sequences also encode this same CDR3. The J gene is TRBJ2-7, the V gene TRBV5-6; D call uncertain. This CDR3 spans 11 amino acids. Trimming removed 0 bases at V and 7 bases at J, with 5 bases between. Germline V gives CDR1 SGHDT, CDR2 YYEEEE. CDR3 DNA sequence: TGTGCCAGCAGCTTGGTCGGGGAGCAGTACTTC. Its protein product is CASSLVGEQYF. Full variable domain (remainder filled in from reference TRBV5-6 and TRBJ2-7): DAGVTQSPTHLIKTRGQQVTLRCSPKSGHDTVSWYQQALGQGPQFIFQYYEEEERQRGNFPDRFSGHQFPNYSSELNVNALLLGDSALYLCASSLVGEQYFGPGTRLTVT.

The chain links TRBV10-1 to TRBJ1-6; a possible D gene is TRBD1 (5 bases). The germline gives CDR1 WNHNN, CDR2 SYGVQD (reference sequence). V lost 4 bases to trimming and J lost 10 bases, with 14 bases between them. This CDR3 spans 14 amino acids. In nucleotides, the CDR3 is TGCGCCAGCAGTGCGGGGAGCGGGGACTCACCCCTCCACTTT. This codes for CASSAGSGDSPLHF.

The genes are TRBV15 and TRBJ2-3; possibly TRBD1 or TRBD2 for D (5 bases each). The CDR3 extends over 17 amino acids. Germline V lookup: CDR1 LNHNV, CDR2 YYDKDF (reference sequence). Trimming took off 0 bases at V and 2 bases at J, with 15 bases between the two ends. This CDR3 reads CATSREGPGSPTDTQYF. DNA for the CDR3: TGTGCCACCAGCAGAGAGGGACCGGGTAGTCCCACAGATACGCAGTATTTT. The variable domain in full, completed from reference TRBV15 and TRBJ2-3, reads DAMVIQNPRYQVTQFGKPVTLSCSQTLNHNVMYWYQQKSSQAPKLLFHYYDKDFNNEADTPDNFQSRRPNTSFCFLDIRSPGLGDTAMYLCATSREGPGSPTDTQYFGPGTRLTVL.

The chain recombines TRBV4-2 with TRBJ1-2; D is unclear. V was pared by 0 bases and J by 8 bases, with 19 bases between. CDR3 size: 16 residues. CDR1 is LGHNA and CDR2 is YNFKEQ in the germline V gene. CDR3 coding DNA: TGTGCCAGCAGCCAAGAGGAAACCCCGGTCCCGTGGGGCTACACCTTC. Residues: CASSQEETPVPWGYTF.

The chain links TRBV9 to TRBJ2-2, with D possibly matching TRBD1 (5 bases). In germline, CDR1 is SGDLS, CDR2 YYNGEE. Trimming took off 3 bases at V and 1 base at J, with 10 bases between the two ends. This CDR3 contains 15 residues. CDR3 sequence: CASSAPTGNTGELFF. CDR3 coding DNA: TGTGCCAGCAGCGCCCCCACAGGGAACACCGGGGAGCTGTTTTTT.

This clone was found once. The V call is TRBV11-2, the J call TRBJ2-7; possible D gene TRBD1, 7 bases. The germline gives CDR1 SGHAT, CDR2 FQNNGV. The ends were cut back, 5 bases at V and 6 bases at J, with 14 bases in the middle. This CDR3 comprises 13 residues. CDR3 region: CASSQSQGGEQYF. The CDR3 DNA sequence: TGTGCCAGCAGCCAAAGTCAGGGGGGCGAGCAGTACTTC.

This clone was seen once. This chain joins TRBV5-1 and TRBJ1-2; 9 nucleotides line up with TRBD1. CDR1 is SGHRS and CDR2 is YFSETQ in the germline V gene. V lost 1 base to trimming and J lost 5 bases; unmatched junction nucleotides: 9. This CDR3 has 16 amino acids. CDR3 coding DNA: TGCGCCAGCAGCTTGATGTACGGGGACAGGGCTTATGGCTACACCTTC. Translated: CASSLMYGDRAYGYTF.

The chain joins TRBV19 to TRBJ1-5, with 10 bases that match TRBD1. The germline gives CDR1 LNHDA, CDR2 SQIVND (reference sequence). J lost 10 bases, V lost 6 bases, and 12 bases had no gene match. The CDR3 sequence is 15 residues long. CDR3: CASSRTGGGFNPQHF. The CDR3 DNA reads TGTGCCAGTAGCCGGACAGGGGGAGGGTTTAATCCCCAGCATTTT. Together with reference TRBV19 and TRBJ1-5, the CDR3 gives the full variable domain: DGGITQSPKYLFRKEGQNVTLSCEQNLNHDAMYWYRQDPGQGLRLIYYSQIVNDFQKGDIAEGYSVSREKKESFPLTVTSAQKNPTAFYLCASSRTGGGFNPQHFGDGTRLSIL.

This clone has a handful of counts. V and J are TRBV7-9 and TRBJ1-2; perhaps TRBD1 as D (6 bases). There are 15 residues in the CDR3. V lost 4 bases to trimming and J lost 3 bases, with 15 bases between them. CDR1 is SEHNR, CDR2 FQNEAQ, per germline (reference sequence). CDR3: CASSSPSTGYYGYTF. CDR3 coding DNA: TGTGCCAGCAGCTCCCCCTCGACAGGCTACTATGGCTACACCTTC.